This TCR beta chain was sequenced during a study of T-cell reconstitution after alpha-beta-depleted transplantation in children. Library preparation (for TCRbeta) was performed with unique molecular identifiers. TCRdb re-analysed the PCR reads in MiXCR, keeping a single row per CDR3 protein. The sample consists of about 610,000 distinct CDR3 sequences, 10% of them appearing once. This clonotype was seen many times. Deletions cut 2 bases from V and 6 bases from J, with 7 bases between. The CDR3 is 13 amino acids. Sequenced here: PBMCs from the stem cell graft donor, sampled from the stem cell graft. The V gene is TRBV12-3 or TRBV12-4, the J gene TRBJ2-2; D might be TRBD2 (5 bases). The source is a human donor who donated a stem cell graft to a child with acute myeloid leukemia. In DNA form, the CDR3 reads TGTGCCAGCAGTTTATTACTAGCCGGGGAGCTGTTTTTT. Its protein is CASSLLLAGELFF.